A selection of T cell receptor beta chains follows, all from one sample in a study of T-cell memory formation after mild COVID-19. A single record per CDR3 protein comes from TCRdb applying MiXCR to the 5' RACE reads. The data contain under 650,000 distinct CDR3 sequences, over 15% of them singletons. Sequenced sample: PBMCs or a T cell subset sorted from them (not recorded which). The source is an adult woman who had mild COVID-19 (a few samples of this study predate the infection). Cell type and time point are not known. Both conserved end residues are part of each CDR3. A D gene is named only where the DNA matches it firmly. Rows give clone size only sometimes, using once, few, many, or a class for an expanded clone.

cdr3_aa,cdr3_nt,clone_size,cdr3_length,v_call,j_call,d_call
CSARGMNTEAFF,TGCAGTGCTAGAGGGATGAACACTGAAGCTTTCTTT,-,12,TRBV20-1,TRBJ1-1,-
CASSLGRGSPRGETQYF,TGTGCCAGCAGCTTAGGGCGCGGGAGCCCCCGGGGAGAGACCCAGTACTTC,-,17,TRBV7-2,TRBJ2-5,TRBD2
CASSAGDMLSDNSPLHF,TGTGCCAGCAGCGCCGGAGACATGCTTAGTGATAATTCACCCCTCCACTTT,few,17,TRBV9,TRBJ1-6,-
CASRSGTGLEKLFF,TGTGCCAGCAGGTCCGGGACAGGCCTTGAAAAACTGTTTTTT,-,14,TRBV6-5,TRBJ1-4,TRBD1
CASSSGPGAPYEQYF,TGTGCCAGCAGCTCAGGACCCGGGGCCCCCTACGAGCAGTACTTC,-,15,TRBV5-6,TRBJ2-7,-
CASSLAGTGGEEQYF,TGTGCCAGCAGCTTAGCGGGGACAGGGGGCGAGGAGCAGTACTTC,few,15,TRBV7-9,TRBJ2-7,TRBD1
CASSATAGGTEAFF,TGTGCCAGTAGTGCAACAGCCGGAGGGACTGAAGCTTTCTTT,once,14,TRBV19,TRBJ1-1,-
CAWGKYGYTF,TGTGCCTGGGGAAAATATGGCTACACCTTC,-,10,TRBV30,TRBJ1-2,-
CASSVSSRVNEKLFF,TGTGCCAGCAGCGTATCATCCAGGGTTAATGAAAAACTGTTTTTT,-,15,TRBV9,TRBJ1-4,-
CASSLDFASNEQFF,TGTGCCAGCAGCTTAGATTTTGCGTCCAATGAGCAGTTCTTC,few,14,TRBV7-9,TRBJ2-1,-
CASSIGGLGGTIYF,TGTGCCAGTAGTATCGGGGGCTTGGGTGGCACCATATATTTT,-,14,TRBV19,TRBJ1-3,-
CASSPGGYTEAFF,TGTGCCAGCAGCCCCGGGGGGTACACTGAAGCTTTCTTT,-,13,TRBV3-1,TRBJ1-1,-
CACGQGLANEQFF,TGTGCCTGTGGACAGGGCCTAGCGAATGAGCAGTTCTTC,-,13,TRBV2,TRBJ2-1,TRBD1
CASSFYPDRGLPF,TGTGCCAGCAGCTTTTACCCCGACCGCGGACTTCCATTC,-,13,TRBV5-6,TRBJ1-2,-
CASSLSRPPYNEQFF,TGTGCCAGCAGCTTGTCCAGGCCCCCGTACAATGAGCAGTTCTTC,few,15,TRBV5-6,TRBJ2-1,-
CASSLVGGGTDTQYF,TGTGCCAGCAGCTTGGTCGGCGGGGGCACAGATACGCAGTATTTT,many,15,TRBV5-1,TRBJ2-3,-
CASSQEVSASGNTIYF,TGCGCCAGCAGCCAAGAGGTCAGTGCCTCTGGAAACACCATATATTTT,few,16,TRBV4-1,TRBJ1-3,-
CASSWATDYTEAFF,TGCGCCAGCAGCTGGGCGACAGACTACACTGAAGCTTTCTTT,-,14,TRBV5-1,TRBJ1-1,-
CASSLDVWRDPSYEQYF,TGTGCCAGCAGCTTAGACGTATGGAGGGACCCCTCCTACGAGCAGTACTTC,-,17,TRBV11-2,TRBJ2-7,-
CASSLGYWGEAFF,TGTGCCAGCAGCTTGGGATATTGGGGCGAAGCTTTCTTT,few,13,TRBV7-2,TRBJ1-1,-
CASSPGGKDTQYF,TGTGCCAGCTCCCCGGGGGGGAAAGATACGCAGTATTTT,many,13,TRBV12-3/TRBV12-4,TRBJ2-3,TRBD2
CASSEGGFQETQYF,TGTGCCAGCAGTGAAGGGGGTTTCCAAGAGACCCAGTACTTC,few,14,TRBV25-1,TRBJ2-5,-
CASTWGQGASEAFF,TGTGCCAGCACCTGGGGACAGGGGGCCTCTGAAGCTTTCTTT,-,14,TRBV27,TRBJ1-1,TRBD1
CSAASPGAKNIQYF,TGCAGTGCGGCTTCTCCGGGGGCCAAAAACATTCAGTACTTC,-,14,TRBV20-1,TRBJ2-4,-
CACDPLVTEQFF,TGTGCCTGCGACCCACTAGTCACTGAGCAGTTCTTC,-,12,TRBV30,TRBJ2-1,-
CASSQDRRLAGGYEQYF,TGCGCCAGCAGCCAAGATCGCAGACTAGCGGGAGGTTACGAGCAGTACTTC,-,17,TRBV4-1,TRBJ2-7,TRBD2
CASSKRSGQGFTGELFF,TGTGCCAGCAGTAAACGGTCGGGACAGGGGTTTACCGGGGAGCTGTTTTTT,few,17,TRBV12-3/TRBV12-4,TRBJ2-2,TRBD1
CASSLARTGGTQETQYF,TGTGCCAGCAGCTTAGCCCGGACAGGGGGGACCCAAGAGACCCAGTACTTC,few,17,TRBV7-9,TRBJ2-5,TRBD1
CASSPGRGLESDTQYF,TGTGCCAGCAGCCCGGGGCGGGGACTAGAGTCAGATACGCAGTATTTT,-,16,TRBV7-3,TRBJ2-3,TRBD2
CSAREAGLNTEAFF,TGCAGTGCTAGAGAGGCGGGATTGAACACTGAAGCTTTCTTT,few,14,TRBV20-1,TRBJ1-1,-
CASSSPPSSGANVLTF,TGTGCCAGCAGTTCCCCCCCGAGCTCTGGGGCCAACGTCCTGACTTTC,-,16,TRBV6-5,TRBJ2-6,-
CASSLEYGSNQPQHF,TGCGCCAGCAGCTTGGAGTATGGAAGCAATCAGCCCCAGCATTTT,many,15,TRBV5-1,TRBJ1-5,-
CASGAGAQYNEQFF,TGCGCCAGCGGGGCGGGGGCGCAGTACAATGAGCAGTTCTTC,few,14,TRBV5-1,TRBJ2-1,-
CASSLGRAWVTNTGELFF,TGTGCCAGCAGTTTAGGCAGGGCTTGGGTCACGAACACCGGGGAGCTGTTTTTT,-,18,TRBV12-3/TRBV12-4,TRBJ2-2,-
CASSIGARGRQETQYF,TGTGCCAGTAGTATCGGGGCCAGGGGGCGCCAAGAGACCCAGTACTTC,-,16,TRBV19,TRBJ2-5,TRBD1
CASRPSPASTNEKLFF,TGCGCCAGCAGACCCTCACCCGCTTCAACTAATGAAAAACTGTTTTTT,-,16,TRBV4-1,TRBJ1-4,-
CASSQEDLSGQPQHF,TGCGCCAGCAGCCAAGAGGACCTCTCGGGGCAGCCCCAGCATTTT,few,15,TRBV4-1,TRBJ1-5,-